This TCR beta chain appears in the sequencing data of a study of cytomegalovirus exposure and HLA in healthy donors. Study overall: Falling in the Caucasian-associated ancestry cluster were 81% of some 400 genotyped donors. Study results and limitations: A further, later analysis showed that HLA-associated TCR beta chains (compared with equally common others) were more clonally expanded.

Of note for this clone: The antigen remains unidentified.

Each donor was nominally healthy when sampled (though unrecorded immune exposures were likely). The CDR3 has 15 amino acids. Germline loops: CDR1 MNHNS, CDR2 SASEGT. V lost 0 bases to trimming and J lost 5 bases, with 13 bases between them. The study ran its PCR with 60 Vbeta and 13 Jbeta primers. Assay used: immunoSEQ multiplex PCR; TCRdb lists only in-frame clones, some missing. The sample holds about 150,000 clones; about four fifths are singletons and the top ten take more than 3.5%. Specimen: PBMCs. The chain is built from TRBV6-1 and TRBJ1-2, with D maybe TRBD1 (6 bases). This clonotype originated in a middle-aged woman in good health and CMV-seropositive. CDR3 sequence: CASSEAIGQLYGYTF. CDR3 sequence (DNA): TGTGCCAGCAGTGAAGCGATCGGACAGCTTTATGGCTACACCTTC.